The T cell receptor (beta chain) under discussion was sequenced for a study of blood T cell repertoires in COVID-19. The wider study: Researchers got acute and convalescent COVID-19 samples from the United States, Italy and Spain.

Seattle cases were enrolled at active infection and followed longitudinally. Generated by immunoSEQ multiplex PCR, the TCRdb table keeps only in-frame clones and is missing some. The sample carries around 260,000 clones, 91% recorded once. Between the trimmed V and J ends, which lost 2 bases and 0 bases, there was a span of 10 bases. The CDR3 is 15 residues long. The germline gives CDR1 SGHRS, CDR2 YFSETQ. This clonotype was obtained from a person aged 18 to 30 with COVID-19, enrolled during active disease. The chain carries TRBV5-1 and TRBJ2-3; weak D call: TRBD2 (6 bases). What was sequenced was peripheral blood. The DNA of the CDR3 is TGCGCCAGCAGCTTCGGGGGTTCTAGCACAGATACGCAGTATTTT. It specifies CASSFGGSSTDTQYF. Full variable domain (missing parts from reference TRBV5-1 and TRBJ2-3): KAGVTQTPRYLIKTRGQQVTLSCSPISGHRSVSWYQQTPGQGLQFLFEYFSETQRNKGNFPGRFSGRQFSNSRSEMNVSTLELGDSALYLCASSFGGSSTDTQYFGPGTRLTVL.